This TCR beta chain was profiled in a study of cytomegalovirus exposure and HLA in healthy donors (TCRdb year 2017). In terms of the full investigation: In an earlier analysis of 587 of the donors, about 270 Gb of sequence data and 117 million unique TCR beta sequences from roughly 180 million T cells were reported. Among 398 genotyped donors of the cohort, an average of about 240,000 unique TCR beta nucleotide sequences were sequenced per donor, 15% to 20% of them non-productive. Rather than using new phenotypic data, the later analysis identified candidate immune exposures from TCR beta sequences and from how often those sequences occurred across donors. An early release that covered approximately 600 HLA-typed donors contained 300 to 350 gigabases of sequencing data and 80 million or so unique TCR sequences. Roughly five DR-DQ haplotypes were handled as single units for association and clustering because linkage in the cohort was strong. Typing coverage varied by locus: 629-630 donors for A, B, C, DRB1 and DQB1; some 520 for DQA1; 606 for DPA1; some 470 for DPB1. Every repertoire in the discovery cohort had been generated on one and the same sequencing platform. The aim of the study was to test whether cataloging public T cell receptors could identify signatures of past pathogen exposure. The study used immunosequencing to profile the T cell repertoires of under 700 subjects and linked those repertoires to cytomegalovirus serostatus. Among the approximately 400 genotyped donors, under 90% belonged to the genetic ancestry cluster associated with self-reported Caucasian donors. Alongside the repertoire data, information on donor age, sex, ethnicity and CMV serostatus was compiled. Besides the first cohort of roughly 640 subjects, a separate validation cohort made up of over a hundred different subjects was used. Genome-wide SNP genotypes for about three fifths of the 666 donors were used in a later genetic analysis, which treated that subset as a discovery cohort. HLA typing included class I and class II loci at four-digit resolution. To predict cytomegalovirus infection status, the study combined high-throughput TCR immunosequencing, statistical association of individual TCRs with disease status, and machine learning. In a later analysis, previously published TCR beta repertoires from roughly 710 donors were re-analyzed and high-resolution HLA genotyping was added so that TCR occurrence patterns could be studied. In an earlier analysis of a few hundred of the donors, high-throughput TCR beta sequencing was used to judge whether each TCR beta V gene segment behaved as functional or pseudogenic.

Ends trimmed: V by 4 bases, J by 7 bases; bases unmatched to a gene: 15. There are 18 amino acids in the CDR3, from cysteine to phenylalanine inclusive. The kept DNA is CDR3 alone, 54 bases in frame from the first base. CDR1 and CDR2, looked up from the germline V gene, are SGHTA and FQGNSA. Library preparation used the immunoSEQ multiplex PCR assay. For the multiplex PCR, a mixture combining 60 forward primers for TCR Vbeta segments and 13 reverse primers for TCR Jbeta segments was used. The CDR3 region of rearranged TCR beta genes was amplified from genomic DNA by a multiplex PCR assay. On the Illumina HiSeq System, the amplified TCR beta libraries were sequenced as 87-base-pair reads. The study's processing was this. In a later analysis, some 80 million unique TCR beta chains were counted across the roughly 670 repertoires, and about 9.9 million of these chains were shared by at least two donors. A nearest-neighbor algorithm error-corrected the raw reads and collapsed the reads into unique sequences, merging closely related sequences to remove PCR and sequencing errors. CDR3 sequences were aligned to IMGT reference sequences to assign V, D and J gene segments. For a sequence to be retained, a match of at least six nucleotides to both a V gene segment and a J gene segment was required. Rearrangements were called productive when the CDR3 lacked stop codons and stayed in frame with V and J; all others were non-productive. CDR3 was defined by IMGT convention, running from the second conserved V-encoded cysteine to the conserved J-encoded phenylalanine. The earlier analysis of about 590 of the donors excluded sequences that lacked an unambiguous match to a single V gene segment. In an earlier analysis of a few hundred of the donors, V segments were called functional above 56.7% productive rearrangements and were called segregating when the between-donor standard deviation exceeded 5%. A statistical classification framework was built for diagnosing cytomegalovirus status from the catalog of TCR beta chain sequences. A later analysis assigned V and J genes by comparing TCR nucleotide sequences with IMGT/GENE-DB human TR gene sequences. In a later analysis, CDR3 sequences and most-parsimonious VDJ recombination scenarios were assigned using the TCRdist pipeline. In a later analysis, each TCR beta chain was defined by its CDR3 amino acid sequence together with its V-gene family, and reads without a unique V-gene family were excluded. In a later analysis, fewer than 600 highly shared, low-generation-probability nucleotide sequences were removed to address suspected cross-contamination and a sequencing artifact. In a later analysis, a clonal expansion index for each public chain was calculated from normalized within-repertoire ranks of inferred template counts. In a later analysis, generation probabilities were computed with a VDJ recombination model fitted to out-of-frame rearrangements, and the resulting probabilities were checked against IGoR. Hypergeometric tests were used in a later analysis to score TCR-TCR, TCR-HLA and TCR-CMV co-occurrence, with a repertoire-size bias correction applied to the TCR pairs. To estimate false discovery rates, a later analysis permuted the HLA or CMV assignments 20 times. A later analysis grouped co-occurring TCRs with DBSCAN, adding TCRdist sequence similarity when clustering within HLA-allele-positive subsets. Co-occurrence clustering excluded repertoires with fewer than 30,000 or more than 120,000 public chains, plus five with anomalous nucleotide sharing. TCRdb provides this immuneACCESS table in a form limited to in-frame rearrangements. Some clones are lacking; in checked studies, under half of them reflect an unresolved V gene, and why the rest are absent is not known. That table is the source of V, J and clone size, and D and trimming were worked out from the DNA. The sample records 120,000 or so clones, 75% to 90% of which are singletons. Less than 3% of the sample comes from the top ten.

Of note for this clone: It lacks a known antigen. It has no much larger one-base neighbor in the sample; base qualities were not kept.

Findings and caveats that apply to the study as a whole: A later analysis found that most CMV-associated TCR beta chains appeared HLA-restricted, with HLA associations seemingly driven largely by CMV exposure. Linkage disequilibrium might explain the correlated functional status among segregating V segments, but an unknown experimental factor could not be ruled out. In vitro tests confirmed that a few of the cytomegalovirus-associated TCR beta chains recognize cytomegalovirus antigens. A further reported finding was that TCR beta sequences accurately predicted the HLA-A and HLA-B alleles for most subjects in the first cohort. An association between a missense DCLRE1C variant and V-gene and J-gene trimming of TCR beta chains was found in a later genetic analysis and replicated in an independent cohort. According to the authors, the approach could potentially be generalized to other disease states and immunological phenotypes. Approximately 18 rarely observed V segments, including chromosome 9 orphons, were excluded from the earlier analysis of a few hundred of the donors because counts were too low. The study listed 164 TCR beta chains as associated with cytomegalovirus. Specific HLA alleles were associated with about 17,000 TCR beta sequences at a false discovery rate of 0.05 in a later analysis. Because HLA typing was unavailable for some donors at each locus, only the typed subset was used in association tests. In an earlier analysis of fewer than 700 of the donors, most TCR beta V segments appeared in productive rearrangements about 87% or about 30% of the time, broadly matching IMGT annotations. A later genetic analysis reported fewer N-insertions in productive TCRs among donors in an Asian-associated ancestry cluster than the approximately 670-donor mean. Roughly uniform sequencing depth across donors was assumed in presence/absence analyses, although this assumption may not hold. The sequencing pipeline was judged likely to have produced a cluster of highly shared sequence variants as a technical artifact. For the cohort, immune exposure information was limited to CMV serostatus. Strong co-occurrence of HLA alleles, especially DR and DQ, made assigning TCR associations to individual alleles difficult. In a later analysis, several top co-occurrence clusters were reported to appear linked to parvovirus B19, influenza, CMV and Epstein-Barr virus. Across donors, most TCR sequences were observed very rarely, whereas some public TCRs were present in many individuals. A later analysis found that TCR association rates varied across HLA loci, with DRB1 alleles showing the most associated TCRs and HLA-C alleles the fewest. This cohort had only TCR beta chains sequenced, and the lack of alpha or paired-chain data limited which features could be detected. A later analysis found that HLA-associated TCR beta chains were more clonally expanded and had lower generation probabilities than equally common non-associated chains. Some IMGT-functional V segments, including TRBV6-2 and TRBV6-3, could not be told apart with the 87-base-pair reads, so those segments were excluded. Cytomegalovirus status was reported to be diagnosed by the classifier with high specificity and sensitivity in both the original and validation cohorts.

The cohort was made up of approximately 670 healthy bone marrow donors. Cohort members were all nominally healthy when sampled, although unrecorded immune exposures were likely present. The donor tested CMV seronegative and was one of the 352 seronegative cohort members. A peripheral blood sample was collected from each donor, and TCR beta sequencing was performed on peripheral blood mononuclear cells. Genomic DNA was extracted from the blood cell samples with the Qiagen DNeasy Blood Extraction Kit. In this chain, TRBV7-2 is recombined with TRBJ2-4, with TRBD2 matching 11 junction bases. The material sequenced was PBMCs. The TCR sequence derives from a young man in good health and CMV-seronegative. This receptor carries the CDR3 CASSSVLPLAGGRNIQYF. In nucleotides, the sequence is TGTGCCAGCAGCTCAGTCCTCCCTTTAGCGGGAGGGAGGAACATTCAGTACTTC.